The clone carrying this T cell receptor (beta chain) was found a few times. Its antigen is as yet unknown. The entry originates in a study of T cell repertoires in cytomegalovirus infection. Findings and limits, study-wide: HLA-C-restricted TCR beta clonotypes specific for CMV led the ex vivo response.

Deletions cut 2 bases from V and 5 bases from J, with 22 bases between. The germline CDR1 and CDR2 sequences are SEHNR and FQNEAQ (reference sequence). CDR3 length: 17 amino acids. From the reads, TCRdb called clonotypes with MiXCR, one entry per CDR3 protein. The data contain about 900,000 distinct CDR3 sequences, roughly 30% of them singletons. The V and J genes are TRBV7-9 and TRBJ2-7, with D perhaps TRBD1 or TRBD2 (5 bases each). Sequences were derived from cultured CD8+ T cells from PBMCs, sampled from culture after CMV antigen stimulation. This clonotype originated in a human donor in good health (CMV status not recorded). Some clones in this sample may be carry-over from other donors' samples. CDR3 loop: CASSLMKGPVRPHEQYF. DNA of the CDR3: TGTGCCAGCAGCTTAATGAAGGGACCTGTGCGCCCCCACGAGCAGTACTTC.